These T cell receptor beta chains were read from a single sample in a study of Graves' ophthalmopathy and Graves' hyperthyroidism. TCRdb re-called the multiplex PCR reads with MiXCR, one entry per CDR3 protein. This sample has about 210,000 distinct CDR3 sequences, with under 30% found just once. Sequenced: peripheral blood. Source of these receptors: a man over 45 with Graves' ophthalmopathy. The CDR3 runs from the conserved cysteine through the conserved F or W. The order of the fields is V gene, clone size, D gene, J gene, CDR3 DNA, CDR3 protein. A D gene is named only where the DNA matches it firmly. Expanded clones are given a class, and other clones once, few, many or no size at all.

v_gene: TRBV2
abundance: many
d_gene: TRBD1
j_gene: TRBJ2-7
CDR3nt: TGTGCCAGCAGTTTGCCCGGGACAGGTTACGAGCAGTACTTC
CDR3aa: CASSLPGTGYEQYF

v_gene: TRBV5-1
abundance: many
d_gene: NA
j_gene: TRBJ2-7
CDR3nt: TGCGCCAGCAGCTTGGGGGGGAGCTCCTACGAGCAGTACTTC
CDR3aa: CASSLGGSSYEQYF

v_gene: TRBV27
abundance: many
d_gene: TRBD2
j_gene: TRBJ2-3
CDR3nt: TGTGCCAGCAGTTTTGCGGCGGGAGAGGCAGATACGCAGTATTTT
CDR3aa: CASSFAAGEADTQYF

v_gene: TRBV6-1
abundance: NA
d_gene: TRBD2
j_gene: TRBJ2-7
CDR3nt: TGTGCCAGCAGGACCCTAGCGGGAGAAACCTACGAGCAGTACTTC
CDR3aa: CASRTLAGETYEQYF

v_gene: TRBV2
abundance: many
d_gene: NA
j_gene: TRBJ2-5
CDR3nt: TGTGCCAGCAGAGGGCTGGAGGAGACCCAGTACTTC
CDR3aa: CASRGLEETQYF

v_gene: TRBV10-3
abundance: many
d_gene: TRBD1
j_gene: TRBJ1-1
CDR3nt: TGTGCCATCAGCGAGGACAGGGTGGGGGCTTTCTTT
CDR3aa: CAISEDRVGAFF

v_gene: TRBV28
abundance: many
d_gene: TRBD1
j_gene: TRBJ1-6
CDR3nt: TGTGCCAGCAGTCCGGCAGGGGGTAGGAATTCACCCCTCCACTTT
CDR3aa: CASSPAGGRNSPLHF

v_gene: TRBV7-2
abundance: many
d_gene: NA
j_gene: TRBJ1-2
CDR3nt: TGTGCCAGCAGCTTAGCAGCTGGAGCTAACTATGGCTACACCTTC
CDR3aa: CASSLAAGANYGYTF

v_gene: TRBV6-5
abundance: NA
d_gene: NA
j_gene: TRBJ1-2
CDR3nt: TGTGCCAGCAGCTTAGTTGGGGAAGGTGGCTACACCTTC
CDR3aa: CASSLVGEGGYTF

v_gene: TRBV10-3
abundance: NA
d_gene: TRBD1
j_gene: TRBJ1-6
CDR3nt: TGTGCCATCAGTGCGCAGGGGGCAGAAGGATCACCCCTCCACTTT
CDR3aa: CAISAQGAEGSPLHF

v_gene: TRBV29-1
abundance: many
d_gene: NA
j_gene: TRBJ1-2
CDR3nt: TGCAGCGTTGTTCCGACAGGAGAAAGGGGCTACACCTTC
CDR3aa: CSVVPTGERGYTF

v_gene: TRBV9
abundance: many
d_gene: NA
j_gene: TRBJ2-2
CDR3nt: TGTGCCAGCAGCGTGCAGGGCGCGAACACCGGGGAGCTGTTTTTT
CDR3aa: CASSVQGANTGELFF

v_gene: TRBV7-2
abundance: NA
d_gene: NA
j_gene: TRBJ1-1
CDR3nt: TGTGCCAGCACCAAAATGCCTTCACCGAACACTGAAGCTTTCTTT
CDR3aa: CASTKMPSPNTEAFF

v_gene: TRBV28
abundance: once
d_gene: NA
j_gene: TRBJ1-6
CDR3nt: TGTGCCAGCAGTTTATCGTCGGACGGCGATAATTCACCCCTCCACTTT
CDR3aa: CASSLSSDGDNSPLHF

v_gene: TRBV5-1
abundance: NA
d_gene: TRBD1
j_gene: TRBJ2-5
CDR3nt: TGCGCCAGCAGCCCAGGACAGGGGGGTCTTACAGAGACCCAGTACTTC
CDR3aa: CASSPGQGGLTETQYF

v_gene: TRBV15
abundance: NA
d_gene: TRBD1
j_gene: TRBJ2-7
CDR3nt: TGTGCCACCGGTACAGGGGCCTACGAGCAGTACTTC
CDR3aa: CATGTGAYEQYF

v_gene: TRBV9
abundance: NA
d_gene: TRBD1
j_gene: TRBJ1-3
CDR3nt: TGTGCCAGCAGAGGACAGGGGGCTAGAAACACCATATATTTT
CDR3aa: CASRGQGARNTIYF

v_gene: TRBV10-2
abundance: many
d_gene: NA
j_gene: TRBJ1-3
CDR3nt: TGCGCCAGCAGTGACCCTCCCGGACATCTCTCTGGAAACACCATATATTTT
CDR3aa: CASSDPPGHLSGNTIYF

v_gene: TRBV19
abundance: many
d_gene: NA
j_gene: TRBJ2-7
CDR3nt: TGTGCCAGTAGTATAGCCCGGGACAACTACTACGAGCAGTACTTC
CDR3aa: CASSIARDNYYEQYF

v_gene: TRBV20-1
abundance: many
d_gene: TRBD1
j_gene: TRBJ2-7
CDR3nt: TGCAGTGCAACGGGACAGGGCTCCTACGAGCAGTACTTC
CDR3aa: CSATGQGSYEQYF

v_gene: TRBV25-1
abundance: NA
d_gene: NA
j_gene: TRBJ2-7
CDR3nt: TGTGCCAGCAGTTGGGGGGCCGGGGAGCAGTACTTC
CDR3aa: CASSWGAGEQYF

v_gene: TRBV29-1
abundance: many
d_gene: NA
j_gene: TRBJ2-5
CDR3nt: TGCAGCGTTGAAGACTGGGGCAGAGTAGGGGAGACCCAGTACTTC
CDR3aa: CSVEDWGRVGETQYF

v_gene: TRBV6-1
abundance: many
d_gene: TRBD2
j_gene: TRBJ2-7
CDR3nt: TGTGCCAGCAGTGAACCGGGACTAGCGGTAAACGAGCAGTACTTC
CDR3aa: CASSEPGLAVNEQYF

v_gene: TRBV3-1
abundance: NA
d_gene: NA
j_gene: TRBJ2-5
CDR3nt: TGTGCCAGCTCCGGGGCAGGGCAGACCCAGTACTTC
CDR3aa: CASSGAGQTQYF

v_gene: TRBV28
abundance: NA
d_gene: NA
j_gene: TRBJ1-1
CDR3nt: TGTGCCAGCAGTGAAGAGGCACAGATCACTGAAGCTTTCTTT
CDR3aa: CASSEEAQITEAFF

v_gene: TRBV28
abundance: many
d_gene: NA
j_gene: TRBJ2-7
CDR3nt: TGTGCCAGCAGTTTTAGTGGCGGTGCCGAGCAGTACTTC
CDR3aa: CASSFSGGAEQYF

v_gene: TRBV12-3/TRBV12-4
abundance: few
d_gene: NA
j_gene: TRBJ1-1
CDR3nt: TGTGCCAGCAGCCTAATACAGGGACTGAACACTGAAGCTTTCTTT
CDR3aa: CASSLIQGLNTEAFF

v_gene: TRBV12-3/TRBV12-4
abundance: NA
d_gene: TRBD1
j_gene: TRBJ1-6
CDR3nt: TGTGCCAGCAGGGGACAGGTTTTTTCACCCCTCCACTTT
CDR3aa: CASRGQVFSPLHF

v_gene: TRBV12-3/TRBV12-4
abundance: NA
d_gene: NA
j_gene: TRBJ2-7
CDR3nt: TGTGCCAGCAGTTCGGATAGGACAGTCTCCTACGAGCAGTACTTC
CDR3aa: CASSSDRTVSYEQYF

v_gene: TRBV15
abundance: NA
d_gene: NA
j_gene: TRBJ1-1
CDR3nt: TGTGCCACCAGCAGAGATTTTGTCATCCGGGGCACTGAAGCCTTCTTT
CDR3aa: CATSRDFVIRGTEAFF

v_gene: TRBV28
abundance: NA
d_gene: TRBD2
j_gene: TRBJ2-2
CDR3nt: TGTGCCAGCAGTGGGGGACTAGCGGGAGTTAGTACCGGGGAGCTGTTTTTT
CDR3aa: CASSGGLAGVSTGELFF

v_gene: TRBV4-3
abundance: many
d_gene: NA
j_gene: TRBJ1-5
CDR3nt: TGCGCCAGCAGCCAAGGTGTCAATCAGCCCCAGCATTTT
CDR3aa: CASSQGVNQPQHF

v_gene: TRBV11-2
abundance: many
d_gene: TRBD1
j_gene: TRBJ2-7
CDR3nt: TGTGCCAGCGGCCCTCAGACAGGGGCCTACGAGCAGTACTTC
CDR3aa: CASGPQTGAYEQYF

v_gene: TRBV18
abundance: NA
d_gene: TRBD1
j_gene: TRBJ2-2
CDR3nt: TGTGCCAGCTCACCGGCATACAGGGGGAACACCGGGGAGCTGTTTTTT
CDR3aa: CASSPAYRGNTGELFF

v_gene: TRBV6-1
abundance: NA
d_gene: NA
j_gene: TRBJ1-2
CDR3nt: TGTGCCAGCAGCTCCAACGACGGGAACTATGGCTACACCTTC
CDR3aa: CASSSNDGNYGYTF

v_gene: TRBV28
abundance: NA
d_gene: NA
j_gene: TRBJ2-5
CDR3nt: TGTGATATGATCCAAGAGACCCAGTACTTC
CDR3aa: CDMIQETQYF

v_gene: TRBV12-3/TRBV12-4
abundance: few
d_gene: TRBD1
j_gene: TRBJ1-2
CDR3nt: TGTGCCAGCAGCCAAACTACAGGGGCGAGAGGCTACACCTTC
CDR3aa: CASSQTTGARGYTF

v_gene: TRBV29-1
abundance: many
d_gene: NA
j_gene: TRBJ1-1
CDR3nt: TGCAGCGTTGAAGTAGGTGGGGGTTTGAACACTGAAGCTTTCTTT
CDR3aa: CSVEVGGGLNTEAFF

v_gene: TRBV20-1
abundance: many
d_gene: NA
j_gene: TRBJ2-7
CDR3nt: TGCAGTGCCAGCTGGACTGGGAACGAGCAGTACTTC
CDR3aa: CSASWTGNEQYF

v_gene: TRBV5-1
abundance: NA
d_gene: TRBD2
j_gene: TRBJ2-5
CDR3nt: TGCGCCAGCGGGACTAGCGGGAGGGCAAAGACCCAGTACTTC
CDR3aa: CASGTSGRAKTQYF

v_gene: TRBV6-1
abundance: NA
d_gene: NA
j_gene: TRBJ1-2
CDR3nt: TGTGCCAGCACGGTGTGGGGTAACTATGGCTACACCTTC
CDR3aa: CASTVWGNYGYTF

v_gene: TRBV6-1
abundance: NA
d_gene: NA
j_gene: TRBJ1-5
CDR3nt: TGTGCCAGCAGTGAACTCGGGCCGCATCAGCCCCAGCATTTT
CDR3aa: CASSELGPHQPQHF

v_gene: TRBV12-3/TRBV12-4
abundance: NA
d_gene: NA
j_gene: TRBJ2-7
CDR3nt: TGTGCCAGCAGTTTTACGGCCCCCTACGAGCAGTACTTC
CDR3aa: CASSFTAPYEQYF

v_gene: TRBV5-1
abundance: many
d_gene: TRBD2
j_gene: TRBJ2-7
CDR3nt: TGCGCCAGCAAAACTAGCGAAGTCTCCTACGAGCAGTACTTC
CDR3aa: CASKTSEVSYEQYF

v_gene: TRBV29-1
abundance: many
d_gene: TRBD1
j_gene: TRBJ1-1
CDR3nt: TGCAGCGGTGCTACAGGGGTTACTGAAGCTTTCTTT
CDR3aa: CSGATGVTEAFF

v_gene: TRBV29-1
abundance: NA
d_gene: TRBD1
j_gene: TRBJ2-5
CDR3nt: TGCAGCGGCTTGACAGGGTCAGAGACCCAGTACTTC
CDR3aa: CSGLTGSETQYF

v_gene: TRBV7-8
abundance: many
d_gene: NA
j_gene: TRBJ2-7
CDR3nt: TGTGCCAGCAGCTTTGGGACCTTCCTCTCCTACGAGCAGTACTTC
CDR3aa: CASSFGTFLSYEQYF

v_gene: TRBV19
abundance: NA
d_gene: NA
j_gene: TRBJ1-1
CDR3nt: TGTGCCAGTAGTATCGACGCCGGGGCGGGCACTGAAGCTTTCTTT
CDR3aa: CASSIDAGAGTEAFF

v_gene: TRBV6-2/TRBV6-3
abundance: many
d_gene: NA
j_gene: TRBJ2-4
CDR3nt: TGTGCCAGCAGTTACAATCTAGCCAAAAACATTCAGTACTTC
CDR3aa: CASSYNLAKNIQYF

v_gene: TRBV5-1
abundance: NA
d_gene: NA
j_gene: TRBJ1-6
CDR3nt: TGCGCCAGCAGCCCGGATGCGATGGATAATTCACCCCTCCACTTT
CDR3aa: CASSPDAMDNSPLHF

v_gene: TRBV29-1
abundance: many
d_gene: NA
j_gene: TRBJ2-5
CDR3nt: TGCAGCGTTGCCAGTATTACGGAGAGGGTGGAGACCCAGTACTTC
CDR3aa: CSVASITERVETQYF

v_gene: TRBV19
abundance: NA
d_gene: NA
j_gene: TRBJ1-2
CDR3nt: TGTGCCAGTAGTATATCGGTCTATGGCTACACCTTC
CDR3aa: CASSISVYGYTF

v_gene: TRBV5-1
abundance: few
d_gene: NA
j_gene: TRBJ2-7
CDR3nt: TGCGCCAGCAGCTTGTCTCCGGGTCTGAGCTCCTACGAGCAGTACTTC
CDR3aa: CASSLSPGLSSYEQYF